What follows is one T cell receptor (beta chain) and its context. These data are taken from a study of blood T cell repertoires in COVID-19. As processed by the authors: Researchers report that nucleated cell counts were estimated from reference gene primer amplification. The data were produced by immunoSEQ multiplex PCR, yet TCRdb's version contains in-frame clones alone and is incomplete. D and trimming come from the DNA, and the V and J calls and clone size come from that table. Of over 120,000 clones detected, about four fifths appear once; the ten largest clones hold around 10%. Trimming pared 3 bases from V and 3 bases from J, leaving 15 bases between. Germline V gene sequence: CDR1 SGDLS, CDR2 YYNGEE. CDR3 size: 15 residues. The study assigned cohorts using participant-reported clinical history.

The chain employs TRBV9 and TRBJ1-1, with a possible D match to TRBD1 (6 bases). The sequence came from a man aged 50 to 60 who had recovered from COVID-19. What was sequenced was PBMCs or T cells enriched from blood (not recorded which). CDR3 in DNA: TGTGCCAGCAGCGCGGAGGGAGGGGGGTACACTGAAGCTTTCTTT. Protein: CASSAEGGGYTEAFF.